These 13 T cell receptor beta chains share one sample of origin, sequenced in a study of blood T cell repertoires in COVID-19. The protocol was immunoSEQ multiplex PCR, while the TCRdb copy is restricted to in-frame clones and leaves out a portion. This repertoire shows some 70,000 clones, just under 80% found once; its top ten account for roughly 6%. Input material: peripheral blood. The origin of the receptors is a woman aged 60-70 years with acute or convalescent COVID-19.

The chain employs TRBV7-9 and TRBJ2-3; 8 nucleotides line up with TRBD1. The CDR3 is made up of 15 amino acids. V shed 4 bases, J shed 0 bases, and the junction held 3 bases outside the gene matches. Germline loops: CDR1 SEHNR, CDR2 FQNEAQ (reference sequence). Here the CDR3 reads CASSSRGLSTDTQYF. CDR3 nucleotides: TGTGCCAGCAGCTCCAGGGGGCTGAGCACAGATACGCAGTATTTT.

The chain employs TRBV7-2 and TRBJ1-5; 8 bases match TRBD1. In germline, CDR1 is SGHTA, CDR2 FQGNSA. This CDR3 has 14 residues. V dropped 5 bases and J dropped 5; count of bases not matched to a gene: 5. CDR3 in DNA: TGTGCCAGCAGCATTGGACAGGGTCATCAGCCCCAGCATTTT. This encodes CASSIGQGHQPQHF.

This clone showed up just once. This chain joins TRBV7-9 and TRBJ1-4; TRBD1 is a possible D gene (6 bases). The CDR3 extends over 16 amino acids. Looked up from germline, CDR1 is SEHNR and CDR2 is FQNEAQ (reference sequence). V was shortened by 6 bases and J by 0 bases, with 14 bases between the two germline ends. CDR3 in DNA: TGTGCCAGCAGTCTCAGGGGTGGAGCAACTAATGAAAAACTGTTTTTT. Translated: CASSLRGGATNEKLFF.

The genes are TRBV11-2 and TRBJ2-5; 14 bases fit TRBD2. With V trimmed by 1 base and J by 5 bases, 9 bases remained unmatched. This CDR3 is built from 18 residues. Germline V gives CDR1 SGHAT, CDR2 FQNNGV. CDR3: CASSLATSGGAWWETQYF. The CDR3 bases are TGTGCCAGCAGCTTAGCGACTAGCGGGGGGGCCTGGTGGGAGACCCAGTACTTC.

This clone came up a few times. The chain is built from TRBV7-2 and TRBJ2-7; the match to TRBD1 covers 8 bases. V gave up 5 bases and J gave up 7 bases; unmatched junction bases: 16. The CDR3 has 16 residues. Germline loops: CDR1 SGHTA, CDR2 FQGNSA. The CDR3 loop is CASSPRGDRRMSEQYF. The CDR3 nucleotides read TGTGCCAGCAGCCCACGCGGGGACAGGCGGATGAGTGAGCAGTACTTC.

V is TRBV19 and J is TRBJ2-2, with 7 nucleotides matching TRBD1. This CDR3 region has 15 residues. The junction had 4 bases not matched to a gene; V was cut back by 6 bases and J by 0 bases. CDR1 is LNHDA and CDR2 is SQIVND in the germline V gene (reference sequence). The CDR3 protein is CASRPGQTNTGELFF. CDR3 bases: TGTGCCAGTAGGCCGGGACAGACGAACACCGGGGAGCTGTTTTTT. Filled out from reference TRBV19 and TRBJ2-2, the complete variable domain reads DGGITQSPKYLFRKEGQNVTLSCEQNLNHDAMYWYRQDPGQGLRLIYYSQIVNDFQKGDIAEGYSVSREKKESFPLTVTSAQKNPTAFYLCASRPGQTNTGELFFGEGSRLTVL.

This chain connects TRBV6-5 to TRBJ1-1; 9 nucleotides align to TRBD1. J lost 9 bases, V lost 5 bases, and 7 bases had no gene match. The CDR3 is 13 residues long. CDR1 and CDR2 (germline): MNHEY, SVGAGI. CDR3 in amino acids: CASSLRDREKAFF. Written as DNA, the CDR3 is TGTGCCAGCAGTCTCCGGGACAGGGAAAAAGCTTTCTTT.

The chain uses TRBV9 and TRBJ2-1; 11 positions match TRBD1. The CDR3 is made up of 17 amino acids. V shed 0 bases, J shed 8 bases, and the junction held 10 bases outside the gene matches. Germline lookup yields CDR1 SGDLS and CDR2 YYNGEE. The CDR3 DNA is TGTGCCAGCAGCGTAGATAGGACAGGGGGCAGCCGGCATGAGCAGTTCTTC. Protein product: CASSVDRTGGSRHEQFF.

This CDR3 reads CASSLDPPRGYTF. The CDR3, as DNA: TGCGCCAGCAGCCTTGACCCGCCCAGGGGCTACACCTTC. The genes are TRBV5-1 and TRBJ1-2; D remains ambiguous. The CDR3 loop spans 13 amino acids. Germline CDR1 SGHRS, CDR2 YFSETQ. The V gene lost 4 bases and the J gene lost 8 bases, with 15 bases spanning the gap.

This clone was found a few times. V gene TRBV30 combines with J gene TRBJ1-1, with D possibly matching TRBD1 (5 bases). CDR3 length equals 15 residues. Trimming removed 1 base at V and 1 base at J, with 13 bases between. CDR1 is GTSNPN, CDR2 SVGIG, per germline (reference sequence). The CDR3 reads CAWSDPGLWNTEAFF. The CDR3 DNA follows: TGTGCCTGGAGTGATCCGGGACTTTGGAACACTGAAGCTTTCTTT.

This chain uses TRBV19 with TRBJ2-7, with 8 bases aligning to TRBD2. The V and J ends lost 3 bases and 1 base, in that order; junction bases with no gene match: 8. The germline gives CDR1 LNHDA, CDR2 SQIVND (reference sequence). The CDR3 is made up of 16 amino acids. CDR3 in amino acids: CASSIRAGVPSYEQYF. The CDR3 DNA reads TGTGCCAGTAGTATTCGAGCGGGGGTACCATCCTACGAGCAGTACTTC.

The V gene is TRBV9, the J gene TRBJ1-2; 7 nucleotides match TRBD1. J lost 2 bases, V lost 2 bases, and 6 bases had no gene match. This CDR3 is 15 amino acids long. Germline lookup yields CDR1 SGDLS and CDR2 YYNGEE. CDR3 residues: CASSVRARGNYGYTF. The CDR3 bases are TGTGCCAGCAGCGTTAGGGCCAGGGGGAACTATGGCTACACCTTC.

The V call is TRBV25-1, the J call TRBJ2-4, with TRBD1 matching 9 bases. V trimming: 6 bases; J trimming: 9 bases; junction bases outside the gene matches: 9. In germline, CDR1 is MGHDK, CDR2 SYGVNS. The CDR3 consists of 14 residues. The CDR3 sequence is CASSSTGGVGIQYF. Here the CDR3 DNA reads TGTGCCAGCAGCTCCACAGGGGGCGTCGGCATTCAGTACTTC.